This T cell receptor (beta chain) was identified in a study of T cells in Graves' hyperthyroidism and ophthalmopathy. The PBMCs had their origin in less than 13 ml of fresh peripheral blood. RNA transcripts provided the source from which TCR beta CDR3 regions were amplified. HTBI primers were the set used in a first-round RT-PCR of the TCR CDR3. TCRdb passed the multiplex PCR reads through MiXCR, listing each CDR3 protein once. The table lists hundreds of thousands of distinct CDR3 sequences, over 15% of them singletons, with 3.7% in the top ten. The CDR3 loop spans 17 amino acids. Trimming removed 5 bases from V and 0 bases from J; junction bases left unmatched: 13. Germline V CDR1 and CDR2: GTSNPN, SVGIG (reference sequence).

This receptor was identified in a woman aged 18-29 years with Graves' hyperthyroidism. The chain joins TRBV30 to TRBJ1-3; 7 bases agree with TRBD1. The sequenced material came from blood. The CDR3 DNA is TGTGCCTGGCTTCCACCGGGACAGCGCCACTCTGGAAACACCATATATTTT. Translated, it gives CAWLPPGQRHSGNTIYF.